Listed below are T cell receptor beta chains from one sample, sequenced in a study of blood T cell repertoires in COVID-19. Only in-frame clones appear in the TCRdb table, and some are missing; sequencing was by immunoSEQ multiplex PCR. The repertoire includes 200,000 to 300,000 clones, roughly 90% of them detected once, and 6.2% sits in the top ten. Sequenced material: peripheral blood. These receptors were collected from a man aged 55 to 69 with acute or convalescent COVID-19. Each CDR3 is given with its conserved first and last residue. The D gene is left open where the match is weak. Some rows have no size entry. The others give once, few or many, or a class for an expanded clone.

CDR3 DNA: TGCGCCAGCAGCCCTCGGACTAGCGGGCCACGTTACAATGAGCAGTTCTTC
CDR3 protein: CASSPRTSGPRYNEQFF
J gene: TRBJ2-1
D gene: TRBD2
V gene: TRBV5-1
clone size: -

CDR3 DNA: TGTGCCAGCAGCCGGGGGAGCAATCAGCCCCAGCATTTT
CDR3 protein: CASSRGSNQPQHF
J gene: TRBJ1-5
D gene: -
V gene: TRBV7-3
clone size: -

CDR3 DNA: TGTGCCAGCAGCCGGACAGGGGGCTTAGACACTGAAGCTTTCTTT
CDR3 protein: CASSRTGGLDTEAFF
J gene: TRBJ1-1
D gene: TRBD1
V gene: TRBV11-2
clone size: -

CDR3 DNA: TGCGCCAGCAGCCAATTAAGACCTGGGCCGGGATCCGGGGAGCTGTTTTTT
CDR3 protein: CASSQLRPGPGSGELFF
J gene: TRBJ2-2
D gene: -
V gene: TRBV4-1
clone size: -

CDR3 DNA: TGTGCCAGCAGTTCTAGCGGGAGGGCCGTCTACGAGCAGTACTTC
CDR3 protein: CASSSSGRAVYEQYF
J gene: TRBJ2-7
D gene: TRBD2
V gene: TRBV6-5
clone size: few

CDR3 DNA: TGTGCCATCAGTGAGGGGGGCGATGTGGGTCAGCCCCAGCATTTT
CDR3 protein: CAISEGGDVGQPQHF
J gene: TRBJ1-5
D gene: -
V gene: TRBV10-3
clone size: -

CDR3 DNA: TGTGCCAGCAGTCACCCGGGAGAGGAGGAAAAACTGTTTTTT
CDR3 protein: CASSHPGEEEKLFF
J gene: TRBJ1-4
D gene: -
V gene: TRBV6-2/TRBV6-3
clone size: few

CDR3 DNA: TGTGCCAGCAGTTTATCGCCCTCAGGACAGTATGGCTACACCTTC
CDR3 protein: CASSLSPSGQYGYTF
J gene: TRBJ1-2
D gene: -
V gene: TRBV27
clone size: once

CDR3 DNA: TGCGCCAGCAGCGCGGGACAGAACTATGGCTACACCTTC
CDR3 protein: CASSAGQNYGYTF
J gene: TRBJ1-2
D gene: TRBD1
V gene: TRBV5-1
clone size: -

CDR3 DNA: TGCATCGCAGGACAGGGTAACGGCTACACCTTC
CDR3 protein: CIAGQGNGYTF
J gene: TRBJ1-2
D gene: TRBD1
V gene: TRBV29-1
clone size: -